This is a list of T cell receptor beta chains from one sample in a study of chemoradiotherapy in HPV16-positive cancers. Data came from immunoSEQ multiplex PCR; TCRdb stores just in-frame clones and leaves some out. Of about 12,000 clones listed, roughly 70% are singletons. The specimen was taken from a patient who underwent chemoradiotherapy. The receptors stem from a human donor with HPV-associated anogenital cancer. The CDR3 runs from the conserved cysteine through the conserved F or W. D genes are given only for firm matches. Clone size, where shown, is once, few, many, or a class for clones that have expanded.

CDR3 length: 20; clone size: -; V gene: TRBV27; D gene: TRBD2; J gene: TRBJ2-2; CDR3 protein: CASSFYLWASGLRVPGELFF; CDR3 DNA: TGTGCCAGCAGTTTCTATCTTTGGGCTAGCGGGCTGAGGGTACCCGGGGAGCTGTTTTTT
CDR3 length: 15; clone size: -; V gene: TRBV9; D gene: TRBD1; J gene: TRBJ1-1; CDR3 protein: CASSPEGASNTEAFF; CDR3 DNA: TGTGCCAGCAGCCCAGAGGGGGCATCGAACACTGAAGCTTTCTTT
CDR3 length: 17; clone size: -; V gene: TRBV4-3; D gene: TRBD1; J gene: TRBJ1-1; CDR3 protein: CASSQAPGTEKNTEAFF; CDR3 DNA: TGCGCCAGCAGCCAGGCCCCCGGGACAGAAAAAAACACTGAAGCTTTCTTT
CDR3 length: 17; clone size: few; V gene: TRBV7-9; D gene: -; J gene: TRBJ1-2; CDR3 protein: CASSLGWADLTNYGYTF; CDR3 DNA: TGTGCCAGCAGCTTAGGGTGGGCAGACTTAACAAACTATGGCTACACCTTC
CDR3 length: 14; clone size: -; V gene: TRBV2; D gene: TRBD1; J gene: TRBJ1-5; CDR3 protein: CASSFGQGGQPQHF; CDR3 DNA: TGTGCCAGCAGTTTTGGACAGGGGGGACAGCCCCAGCATTTT
CDR3 length: 15; clone size: -; V gene: TRBV28; D gene: -; J gene: TRBJ1-6; CDR3 protein: CASSLLSVGNSPLHF; CDR3 DNA: TGTGCCAGCAGTTTATTATCCGTAGGAAATTCACCCCTCCACTTT
CDR3 length: 15; clone size: -; V gene: TRBV28; D gene: TRBD2; J gene: TRBJ2-3; CDR3 protein: CASRRTSGRSDTQYF; CDR3 DNA: TGTGCCAGCAGAAGGACTAGCGGGAGGTCAGATACGCAGTATTTT
CDR3 length: 16; clone size: large; V gene: TRBV4-3; D gene: TRBD2; J gene: TRBJ2-3; CDR3 protein: CASSQDPSGSENTQYF; CDR3 DNA: TGCGCCAGCAGCCAAGACCCTAGCGGGAGTGAAAATACGCAGTATTTT
CDR3 length: 13; clone size: -; V gene: TRBV2; D gene: TRBD2; J gene: TRBJ2-7; CDR3 protein: CASSELLAGAQYF; CDR3 DNA: TGTGCCAGCAGTGAATTACTAGCGGGAGCGCAGTACTTC
CDR3 length: 14; clone size: once; V gene: TRBV27; D gene: -; J gene: TRBJ2-5; CDR3 protein: CASSFLDSVWEQYF; CDR3 DNA: TGTGCCAGCAGTTTTCTAGACAGTGTGTGGGAGCAGTACTTC
CDR3 length: 15; clone size: -; V gene: TRBV7-8; D gene: TRBD1; J gene: TRBJ2-7; CDR3 protein: CASSFTRTGLLEQYF; CDR3 DNA: TGTGCCAGCAGCTTTACCCGGACAGGGTTACTAGAGCAGTACTTC
CDR3 length: 15; clone size: -; V gene: TRBV4-2; D gene: -; J gene: TRBJ2-3; CDR3 protein: CASSQDLGSTDTQYF; CDR3 DNA: TGTGCCAGCAGCCAAGATTTAGGAAGCACAGATACGCAGTATTTT
CDR3 length: 15; clone size: -; V gene: TRBV7-2; D gene: -; J gene: TRBJ2-7; CDR3 protein: CASSLVGSSRNEQYF; CDR3 DNA: TGTGCCAGCAGCTTAGTCGGGAGCTCCAGGAACGAGCAGTACTTC
CDR3 length: 12; clone size: -; V gene: TRBV30; D gene: -; J gene: TRBJ1-1; CDR3 protein: CAWSSEDTEAFF; CDR3 DNA: TGTGCCTGGAGTTCAGAGGACACTGAAGCTTTCTTT
CDR3 length: 15; clone size: -; V gene: TRBV2; D gene: TRBD1; J gene: TRBJ1-3; CDR3 protein: CASSEEGAKGNTIYF; CDR3 DNA: TGTGCCAGCAGTGAGGAGGGGGCGAAAGGAAACACCATATATTTT
CDR3 length: 12; clone size: -; V gene: TRBV19; D gene: TRBD1; J gene: TRBJ2-7; CDR3 protein: CASRTTGNEQYF; CDR3 DNA: TGTGCCAGTAGAACGACAGGGAACGAGCAGTACTTC
CDR3 length: 14; clone size: -; V gene: TRBV28; D gene: -; J gene: TRBJ1-1; CDR3 protein: CASSRQVVNTEAFF; CDR3 DNA: TGTGCCAGCAGTCGACAGGTCGTGAACACTGAAGCTTTCTTT
CDR3 length: 16; clone size: -; V gene: TRBV2; D gene: TRBD1; J gene: TRBJ2-7; CDR3 protein: CASSTSTGTGSYEQYF; CDR3 DNA: TGTGCCAGCAGCACCTCAACCGGGACAGGATCCTACGAGCAGTACTTC
CDR3 length: 13; clone size: -; V gene: TRBV7-3; D gene: -; J gene: TRBJ1-2; CDR3 protein: CASSTNAGYGYTF; CDR3 DNA: TGTGCCAGCAGCACCAACGCCGGGTATGGCTACACCTTC
CDR3 length: 14; clone size: -; V gene: TRBV27; D gene: -; J gene: TRBJ2-7; CDR3 protein: CASSPTGTNYEQYF; CDR3 DNA: TGTGCCAGCAGTCCAACCGGGACAAATTACGAGCAGTACTTC
CDR3 length: 14; clone size: once; V gene: TRBV30; D gene: -; J gene: TRBJ2-7; CDR3 protein: CAWSGTSFFDEQYF; CDR3 DNA: TGTGCCTGGAGTGGTACTAGTTTCTTCGACGAGCAGTACTTC
CDR3 length: 20; clone size: few; V gene: TRBV28; D gene: -; J gene: TRBJ1-2; CDR3 protein: CASRSTVIRDTVLANYGYTF; CDR3 DNA: TGTGCCAGCAGATCGACGGTCATCCGGGACACGGTCTTAGCTAACTATGGCTACACCTTC
CDR3 length: 12; clone size: -; V gene: TRBV28; D gene: -; J gene: TRBJ1-1; CDR3 protein: CASSYRPAEAFF; CDR3 DNA: TGTGCCAGCAGTTATAGACCCGCTGAAGCTTTCTTT
CDR3 length: 13; clone size: -; V gene: TRBV6-1; D gene: -; J gene: TRBJ1-1; CDR3 protein: CASSAAGTIEAFF; CDR3 DNA: TGTGCCAGCAGTGCGGCCGGGACAATAGAAGCTTTCTTT
CDR3 length: 15; clone size: -; V gene: TRBV4-1; D gene: -; J gene: TRBJ1-1; CDR3 protein: CASSRDRGDRTEAFF; CDR3 DNA: TGCGCCAGCAGCCGTGACCGGGGCGATAGAACTGAAGCTTTCTTT
CDR3 length: 13; clone size: -; V gene: TRBV30; D gene: -; J gene: TRBJ1-4; CDR3 protein: CAWSRQYNEKLFF; CDR3 DNA: TGTGCCTGGAGTAGGCAGTATAATGAAAAACTGTTTTTT
CDR3 length: 14; clone size: -; V gene: TRBV27; D gene: -; J gene: TRBJ2-4; CDR3 protein: CASSLLSAAGIQYF; CDR3 DNA: TGTGCCAGCAGTTTATTATCCGCGGCGGGCATTCAGTACTTC
CDR3 length: 14; clone size: few; V gene: TRBV28; D gene: -; J gene: TRBJ1-1; CDR3 protein: CASTPGPLNTEAFF; CDR3 DNA: TGTGCCAGCACACCGGGACCGTTGAACACTGAAGCTTTCTTT
CDR3 length: 13; clone size: -; V gene: TRBV6-6; D gene: -; J gene: TRBJ2-1; CDR3 protein: CASSYLQGNEQFF; CDR3 DNA: TGTGCCAGCAGTTACCTGCAGGGAAATGAGCAGTTCTTC
CDR3 length: 14; clone size: -; V gene: TRBV4-3; D gene: -; J gene: TRBJ2-1; CDR3 protein: CASSQEISYNEQFF; CDR3 DNA: TGCGCCAGCAGCCAAGAAATCTCCTACAATGAGCAGTTCTTC
CDR3 length: 19; clone size: once; V gene: TRBV28; D gene: TRBD2; J gene: TRBJ2-1; CDR3 protein: CASSFPLTSGRGLYNEQFF; CDR3 DNA: TGTGCCAGCAGTTTTCCCCTGACTAGCGGGAGGGGATTATACAATGAGCAGTTCTTC
CDR3 length: 15; clone size: once; V gene: TRBV19; D gene: -; J gene: TRBJ2-5; CDR3 protein: CASSGSRLYQETQYF; CDR3 DNA: TGTGCCAGTAGTGGGAGTCGATTGTACCAAGAGACCCAGTACTTC
CDR3 length: 15; clone size: -; V gene: TRBV5-1; D gene: TRBD2; J gene: TRBJ2-1; CDR3 protein: CASSSNGLDENEQFF; CDR3 DNA: TGCGCCAGCAGTTCGAACGGACTAGATGAGAATGAGCAGTTCTTC
CDR3 length: 13; clone size: few; V gene: TRBV10-1; D gene: TRBD1; J gene: TRBJ2-1; CDR3 protein: CASTPGQGVEQFF; CDR3 DNA: TGCGCCAGCACCCCCGGACAGGGGGTTGAGCAGTTCTTC
CDR3 length: 14; clone size: once; V gene: TRBV9; D gene: TRBD2; J gene: TRBJ2-1; CDR3 protein: CASSPGTNYNEQFF; CDR3 DNA: TGTGCCAGCAGCCCTGGGACTAATTACAATGAGCAGTTCTTC
CDR3 length: 12; clone size: few; V gene: TRBV28; D gene: -; J gene: TRBJ1-3; CDR3 protein: CASSSLGNTIYF; CDR3 DNA: TGTGCCAGCAGTTCCCTCGGAAACACCATATATTTT
CDR3 length: 17; clone size: medium-sized; V gene: TRBV5-1; D gene: TRBD2; J gene: TRBJ2-7; CDR3 protein: CASSLGLAGVRTYEQYF; CDR3 DNA: TGCGCCAGCAGCTTGGGACTAGCGGGAGTGAGGACCTACGAGCAGTACTTC
CDR3 length: 18; clone size: -; V gene: TRBV18; D gene: TRBD2; J gene: TRBJ2-6; CDR3 protein: CASSPNVAGNSGANVLTF; CDR3 DNA: TGTGCCAGCTCACCAAATGTAGCGGGGAACTCTGGGGCCAACGTCCTGACTTTC
CDR3 length: 16; clone size: -; V gene: TRBV6-1; D gene: TRBD2; J gene: TRBJ2-3; CDR3 protein: CASSEGGGSGSDTQYF; CDR3 DNA: TGTGCCAGCAGTGAAGGCGGCGGGAGTGGGTCAGATACGCAGTATTTT
CDR3 length: 14; clone size: -; V gene: TRBV28; D gene: TRBD1; J gene: TRBJ2-5; CDR3 protein: CASSEQGALETQYF; CDR3 DNA: TGTGCCAGCAGCGAACAGGGGGCTTTAGAGACCCAGTACTTC
CDR3 length: 14; clone size: -; V gene: TRBV6-1; D gene: TRBD1; J gene: TRBJ1-2; CDR3 protein: CASSEPGGGYGYTF; CDR3 DNA: TGTGCCAGCAGTGAACCAGGGGGCGGCTATGGCTACACCTTC
CDR3 length: 14; clone size: large; V gene: TRBV9; D gene: TRBD2; J gene: TRBJ2-1; CDR3 protein: CASSVSGGKSEQFF; CDR3 DNA: TGTGCCAGCAGCGTTAGCGGGGGAAAGTCTGAGCAGTTCTTC
CDR3 length: 15; clone size: medium-sized; V gene: TRBV6-1; D gene: TRBD2; J gene: TRBJ2-7; CDR3 protein: CASSEGLAGVYEQYF; CDR3 DNA: TGTGCCAGCAGTGAAGGACTAGCGGGAGTTTACGAGCAGTACTTC
CDR3 length: 14; clone size: -; V gene: TRBV5-1; D gene: -; J gene: TRBJ2-1; CDR3 protein: CASSGQGGYNEQFF; CDR3 DNA: TGCGCCAGCAGCGGGCAAGGGGGCTACAATGAGCAGTTCTTC
CDR3 length: 15; clone size: -; V gene: TRBV28; D gene: -; J gene: TRBJ1-1; CDR3 protein: CASSLMYTRTTEAFF; CDR3 DNA: TGTGCCAGCAGTTTAATGTACACCAGGACCACTGAAGCTTTCTTT
CDR3 length: 14; clone size: few; V gene: TRBV6-1; D gene: -; J gene: TRBJ2-5; CDR3 protein: CASSGGTFQETQYF; CDR3 DNA: TGTGCCAGCAGTGGAGGGACTTTTCAAGAGACCCAGTACTTC
CDR3 length: 16; clone size: -; V gene: TRBV11-2; D gene: TRBD2; J gene: TRBJ2-3; CDR3 protein: CASSPGLAMRGDTQYF; CDR3 DNA: TGTGCCAGCAGCCCCGGACTAGCGATGAGGGGAGATACGCAGTATTTT
CDR3 length: 16; clone size: -; V gene: TRBV7-2; D gene: -; J gene: TRBJ2-2; CDR3 protein: CASKPSLAGGAGELFF; CDR3 DNA: TGTGCCAGCAAACCATCACTAGCAGGAGGGGCCGGGGAGCTGTTTTTT
CDR3 length: 15; clone size: -; V gene: TRBV7-3; D gene: -; J gene: TRBJ2-2; CDR3 protein: CASSLQGPNTGELFF; CDR3 DNA: TGTGCCAGCAGCTTACAGGGGCCAAACACCGGGGAGCTGTTTTTT
CDR3 length: 13; clone size: -; V gene: TRBV9; D gene: TRBD2; J gene: TRBJ2-5; CDR3 protein: CASSVSGGETQYF; CDR3 DNA: TGTGCCAGCAGCGTTTCGGGAGGAGAGACCCAGTACTTC
CDR3 length: 16; clone size: -; V gene: TRBV5-1; D gene: TRBD2; J gene: TRBJ2-1; CDR3 protein: CASSLVASGRGGEQFF; CDR3 DNA: TGCGCCAGCAGCTTGGTTGCTAGCGGGAGAGGGGGGGAGCAGTTCTTC
CDR3 length: 15; clone size: -; V gene: TRBV5-1; D gene: -; J gene: TRBJ1-2; CDR3 protein: CASSLNRDLPYGYTF; CDR3 DNA: TGCGCCAGCAGCTTAAACAGGGATCTACCTTATGGCTACACCTTC
CDR3 length: 15; clone size: -; V gene: TRBV10-1; D gene: -; J gene: TRBJ2-3; CDR3 protein: CASSDSGTSTDTQYF; CDR3 DNA: TGCGCCAGCAGTGACTCGGGTACTAGCACAGATACGCAGTATTTT
CDR3 length: 14; clone size: -; V gene: TRBV6-1; D gene: TRBD1; J gene: TRBJ2-7; CDR3 protein: CASSERGTVYEQYF; CDR3 DNA: TGTGCCAGCAGTGAAAGAGGGACAGTGTACGAGCAGTACTTC
CDR3 length: 13; clone size: -; V gene: TRBV9; D gene: -; J gene: TRBJ2-5; CDR3 protein: CASRPDGRETQYF; CDR3 DNA: TGTGCCAGCAGGCCGGACGGTCGGGAGACCCAGTACTTC